The clone carrying this T cell receptor beta chain has just a few counts. V lost 5 bases to trimming and J lost 6 bases, with 14 bases between them. The germline V gene has CDR1 SGHTA and CDR2 FQGNSA. The CDR3 consists of 14 residues. TCRdb re-called the RT-PCR reads through MiXCR, storing one row per CDR3 protein. The table records more than 550,000 distinct CDR3 sequences, approximately 15% of them present only once. The receptor was derived from a female donor in good health, serving as a healthy control. The chain carries TRBV7-2 and TRBJ2-1; D ambiguous. Sequencing input: memory CD4+ T cells from blood. In nucleotides, the CDR3 is TGTGCCAGCAGCAACCAATGGAACGGCAATGAGCAGTTCTTC. Translation gives CASSNQWNGNEQFF.